Listed here is a single T cell receptor beta chain. Indicated time point: baseline pretreatment blood. Specified treatment: 15 Gy SBRT to primary tumor, nephrectomy 4 weeks later. The record originates from a study of radiation and T cells in renal cell carcinoma. Germline V gene sequence: CDR1 SGHAT, CDR2 FQNNGV. CDR3 size: 12 residues. V lost 8 bases to trimming and J lost 1 base, with 7 bases between them. Assay: immunoSEQ multiplex PCR; the TCRdb copy retains only in-frame clones and omits some. The data hold 130,000 to 150,000 clones, with more than 70% observed a single time. The sequence came from a woman between 45 and 60 years old with renal cell carcinoma. Sample: blood, taken from a patient whose treatment included radiotherapy and nephrectomy. The chain combines TRBV11-2 with TRBJ2-3; possibly TRBD2 for D (5 bases). The CDR3 DNA follows: TGTGCCAGCGGGCGGGGCACAGATACGCAGTATTTT. It codes for CASGRGTDTQYF.